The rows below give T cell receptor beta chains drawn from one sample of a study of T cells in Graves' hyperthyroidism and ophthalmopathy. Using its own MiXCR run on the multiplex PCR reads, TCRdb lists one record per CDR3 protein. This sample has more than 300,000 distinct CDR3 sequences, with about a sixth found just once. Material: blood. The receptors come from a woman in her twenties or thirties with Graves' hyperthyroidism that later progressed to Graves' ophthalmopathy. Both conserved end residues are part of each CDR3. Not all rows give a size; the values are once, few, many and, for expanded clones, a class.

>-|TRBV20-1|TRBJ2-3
CSARLAESTDTQYF
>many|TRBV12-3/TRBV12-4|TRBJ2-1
CASSTAGGYNEQFF
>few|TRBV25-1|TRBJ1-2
CASSDRGFDGYTF
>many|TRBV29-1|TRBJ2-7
CSVGTGYEQYF
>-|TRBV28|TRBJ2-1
CASSFGEGGLYNEQFF
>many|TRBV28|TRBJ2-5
CASSSPTLEETQYF
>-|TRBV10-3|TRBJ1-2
CAISVQGDYGYTF
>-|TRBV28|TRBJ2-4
CAGSLHQAAKNIQYF
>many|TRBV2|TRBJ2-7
CASRRAGEYEQYF
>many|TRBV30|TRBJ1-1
CAWSVLRNTEAFF
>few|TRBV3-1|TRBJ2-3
CASSQGASGGDTQYF
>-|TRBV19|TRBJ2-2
CASTITLSSGSFGTGELFF
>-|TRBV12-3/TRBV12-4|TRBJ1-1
CASSPTAAYTEAFF
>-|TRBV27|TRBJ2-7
CASSSRLAGGRNEQYF
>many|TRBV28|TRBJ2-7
CASSFGTSAASYEQYF
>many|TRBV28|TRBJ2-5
CASSLIGQGSRVAQYF
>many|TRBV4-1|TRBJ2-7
CASGGSSYEQYF
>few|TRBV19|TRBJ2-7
CASSTFTGTGSYEQYF
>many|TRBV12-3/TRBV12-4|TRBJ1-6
CASSIPDRHNSPLHF
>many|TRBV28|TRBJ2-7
CASQPGTSSYEQYF
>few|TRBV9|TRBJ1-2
CASSVGGAGQNYGYTF
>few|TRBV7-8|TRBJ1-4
CASNPTGEGEKLFF
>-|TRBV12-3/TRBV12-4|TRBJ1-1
CASSVRSNAEAFF
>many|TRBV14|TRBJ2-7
CASSPIRQGHYEQYF
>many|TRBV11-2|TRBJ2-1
CASSLGGGRSYNEQFF
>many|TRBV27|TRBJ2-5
CASNPSGLARETQYF
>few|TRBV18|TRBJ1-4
CASSPLPGGEKLFF
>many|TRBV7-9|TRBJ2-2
CASSPGQALGTGELFF
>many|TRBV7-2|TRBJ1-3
CASSQNPAGNTIYF
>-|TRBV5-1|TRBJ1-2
CASSSQNTDGLYGYTF
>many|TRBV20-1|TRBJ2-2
CSAKGLAGNTGELFF
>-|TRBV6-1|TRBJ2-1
CASSRGQAWDNEQFF
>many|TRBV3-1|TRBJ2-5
CASSQWQETQYF
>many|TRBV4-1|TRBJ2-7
CASSPGDASYEQYF
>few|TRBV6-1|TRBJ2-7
CASSEKTGKQYF
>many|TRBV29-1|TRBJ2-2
CSVDIGPGELFF
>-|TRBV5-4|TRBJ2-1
CASSLPSGRAVNEQFF
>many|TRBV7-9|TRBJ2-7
CASSFLQGASYEQYF
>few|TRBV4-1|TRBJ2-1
CASSQLRGLYNEQFF
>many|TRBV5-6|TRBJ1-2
CASSPWASNYGYTF
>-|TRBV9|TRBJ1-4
CASSQEGFGAVDEKLFF
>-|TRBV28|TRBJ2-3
CATFMTSGRGGTDTQYF
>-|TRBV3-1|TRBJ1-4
CASSRTGQPGEKLFF
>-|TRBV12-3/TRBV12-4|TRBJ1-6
CASNRGGPIMSPLHF
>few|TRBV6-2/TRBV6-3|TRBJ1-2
CASSGQYGYTF
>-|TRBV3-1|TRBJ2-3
CASSQPTDTQYF
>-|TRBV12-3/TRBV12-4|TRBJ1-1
CATSPPMSTEAFF
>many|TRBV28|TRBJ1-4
CASSLWVRGLIQAEKLFF
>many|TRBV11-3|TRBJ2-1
CASSKGPYNEQFF
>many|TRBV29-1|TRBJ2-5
CSAGQVGVGETQYF
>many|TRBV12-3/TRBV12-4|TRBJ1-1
CASSLSGRLNTEAFF
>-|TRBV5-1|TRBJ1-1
CASSLIYATNTEAFF
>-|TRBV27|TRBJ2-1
CASSLGLRNEQFF